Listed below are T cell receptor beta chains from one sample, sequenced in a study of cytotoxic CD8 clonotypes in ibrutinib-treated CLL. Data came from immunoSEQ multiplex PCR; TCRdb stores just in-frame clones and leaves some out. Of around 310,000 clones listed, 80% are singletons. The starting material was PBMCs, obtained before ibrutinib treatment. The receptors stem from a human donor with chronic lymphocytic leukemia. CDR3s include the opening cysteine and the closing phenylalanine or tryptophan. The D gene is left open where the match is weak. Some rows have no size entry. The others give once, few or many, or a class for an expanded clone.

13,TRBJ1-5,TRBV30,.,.,TGTGCCTGGAGTGTGGGGGGCAATCAGCCCCAGCATTTT,CAWSVGGNQPQHF
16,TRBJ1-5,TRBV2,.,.,TGTGCCAGCAAACAAGGGACTCTTTTTAGCAATCAGCCCCAGCATTTT,CASKQGTLFSNQPQHF
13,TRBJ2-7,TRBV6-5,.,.,TGTGCCAGCAGTTATCGGGAGCCCTACGAGCAGTACTTC,CASSYREPYEQYF
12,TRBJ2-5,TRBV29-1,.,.,TGCAGCGTACAGGGAATCCAAGAGACCCAGTACTTC,CSVQGIQETQYF
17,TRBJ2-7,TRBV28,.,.,TGTGCCAGCAGTTTATGGAGAGGACGGGGAAGAGGGTACGAGCAGTACTTC,CASSLWRGRGRGYEQYF
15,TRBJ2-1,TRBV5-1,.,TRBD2,TGCGCCAGCAGCTTGGAAGTTAGCGGGATCAGTGAGCAGTTCTTC,CASSLEVSGISEQFF
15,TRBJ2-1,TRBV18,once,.,TGTGCCAGCTCACGGGGCAGGAGCTCCTACAATGAGCAGTTCTTC,CASSRGRSSYNEQFF
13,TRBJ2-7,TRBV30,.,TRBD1,TGTGCCTGGGAGGACGGACAGGAGTACGAGCAGTACTTC,CAWEDGQEYEQYF
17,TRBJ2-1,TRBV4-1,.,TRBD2,TGCGCCAGCAGCCAAGAAAGGGCTAGCGGGAGGGAGAATGAGCAGTTCTTC,CASSQERASGRENEQFF
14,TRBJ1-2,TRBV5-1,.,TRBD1,TGCGCCAGCAGCCCGGGGACAGATAACTATGGCTACACCTTC,CASSPGTDNYGYTF
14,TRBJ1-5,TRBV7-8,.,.,TGTGCCAGCAGCCGACAGGCGCTGAATCAGCCCCAGCATTTT,CASSRQALNQPQHF
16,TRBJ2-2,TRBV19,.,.,TGTGCCAGTAGTGATCTACGGGACACAGACACCGGGGAGCTGTTTTTT,CASSDLRDTDTGELFF
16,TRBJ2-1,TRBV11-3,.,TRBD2,TGTGCCAGCAGCGTGACTAGCGGGAGATCTTACAATGAGCAGTTCTTC,CASSVTSGRSYNEQFF
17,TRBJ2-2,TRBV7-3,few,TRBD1,TGTGCCAGCAGCTACACAGGGGGCCTGAGTTTAACCGGGGAGCTGTTTTTT,CASSYTGGLSLTGELFF
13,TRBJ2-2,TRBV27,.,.,TGTGCCAGCAGCCCAGTCTGGGCCGGGGAGCTGTTTTTT,CASSPVWAGELFF
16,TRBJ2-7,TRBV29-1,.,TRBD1,TGCAGCGCCGAGGGGGCCCGGACAGACAGCGCCTACGAGCAGTACTTC,CSAEGARTDSAYEQYF
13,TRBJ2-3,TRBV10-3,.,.,TGTGCCATCAGTGAGTCTTCGGCAGATACGCAGTATTTT,CAISESSADTQYF
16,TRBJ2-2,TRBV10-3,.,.,TGTGCCATCAGTGAGTCGGCTCCCTGGGGAACCGGGGAGCTGTTTTTT,CAISESAPWGTGELFF
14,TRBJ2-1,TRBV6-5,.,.,TGTGCCAGCAGTTCCCCGACTGGGCTCAATGAGCAGTTCTTC,CASSSPTGLNEQFF
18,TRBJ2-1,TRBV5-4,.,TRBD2,TGTGCCAGCAGCCTTACCACCCTCCGGCGGGAGGACTACAATGAGCAGTTCTTC,CASSLTTLRREDYNEQFF
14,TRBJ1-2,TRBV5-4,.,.,TGTGCCAGCAGCCCTCAGGGGCGCAACTATGGCTACACCTTC,CASSPQGRNYGYTF
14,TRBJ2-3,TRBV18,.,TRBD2,TGTGCCAGCTCACTGGGACTAGCTACTGATACGCAGTATTTT,CASSLGLATDTQYF
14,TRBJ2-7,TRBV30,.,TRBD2,TGTGCCTGGAAGTCACTAGCGGGAGCCAACGAGCAGTACTTC,CAWKSLAGANEQYF
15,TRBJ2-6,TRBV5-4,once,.,TGTGCCAGCAGCTTCCCGGGTTATGGGGCCAACGTCCTGACTTTC,CASSFPGYGANVLTF
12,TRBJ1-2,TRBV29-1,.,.,TGCAGCGTTGAAGGCGGATTCTATGGCTACACCTTC,CSVEGGFYGYTF
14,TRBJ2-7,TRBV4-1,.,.,TGCGCCAGCAGCCAAGGACTGTTCGGATACGAGCAGTACTTC,CASSQGLFGYEQYF
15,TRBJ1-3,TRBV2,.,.,TGTGCCAGCAGCGTCACAGGGAGCTCTGGAAACACCATATATTTT,CASSVTGSSGNTIYF
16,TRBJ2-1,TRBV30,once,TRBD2,TGTGCCTGGATACTTGCGGGAGGTCTTTCCTACAATGAGCAGTTCTTC,CAWILAGGLSYNEQFF
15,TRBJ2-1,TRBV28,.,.,TGTGCCAGCAGCACCCCCGAGGGCCCTTACAATGAGCAGTTCTTC,CASSTPEGPYNEQFF
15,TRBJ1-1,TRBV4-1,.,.,TGCGCCAGCAGCCAAGGACGGGGTCGGGACACTGAAGCTTTCTTT,CASSQGRGRDTEAFF
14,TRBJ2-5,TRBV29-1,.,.,TGCAGCGTTGAAGCTCGACTCCACCAAGAGACCCAGTACTTC,CSVEARLHQETQYF
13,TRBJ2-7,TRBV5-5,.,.,TGTGCCAGCAGCTTGGTCCCGTTGGAAGAGCAGTACTTC,CASSLVPLEEQYF
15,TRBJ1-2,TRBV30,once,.,TGTGCCTGGAGCCGAGGGGACGGAGCTAACTATGGCTACACCTTC,CAWSRGDGANYGYTF
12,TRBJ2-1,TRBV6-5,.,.,TGTGCCAGCAGCCCGGTCACCAATGAGCAGTTCTTC,CASSPVTNEQFF
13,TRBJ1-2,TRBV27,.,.,TGTGCCAGCAGTCTCGGGACTGCCTATGGCTACACCTTC,CASSLGTAYGYTF
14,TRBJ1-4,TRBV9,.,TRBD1,TGTGCCAGCAGCGAAGGGGGCTTCGGTGAAAAACTGTTTTTT,CASSEGGFGEKLFF
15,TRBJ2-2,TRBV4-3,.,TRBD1,TGCGCCAGCAGCCAGGGACAGAGAGTGACCGGGGAGCTGTTTTTT,CASSQGQRVTGELFF
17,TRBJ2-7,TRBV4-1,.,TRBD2,TGCGCCAGCAGCCAAGATGTTTGGGGGGGAATCTCCTACGAGCAGTACTTC,CASSQDVWGGISYEQYF
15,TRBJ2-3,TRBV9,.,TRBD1,TGTGCCAGCAGCCTAGGGACAGGGGGAGCAGATACGCAGTATTTT,CASSLGTGGADTQYF
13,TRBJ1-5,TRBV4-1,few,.,TGCGCCAGCAGCCAATATCAGGTTCAGCCCCAGCATTTT,CASSQYQVQPQHF
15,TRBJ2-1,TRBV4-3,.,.,TGCGCCAGCAGCCAAGAGCGGATTCCCTACAATGAGCAGTTCTTC,CASSQERIPYNEQFF
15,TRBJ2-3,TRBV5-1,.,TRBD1,TGCGCCAGCAGCTTGCTCGGGACAGGGGTAGATACGCAGTATTTT,CASSLLGTGVDTQYF
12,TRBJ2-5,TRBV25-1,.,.,TGTGCCAGCAGTGAATATGTGGAGACCCAGTACTTC,CASSEYVETQYF
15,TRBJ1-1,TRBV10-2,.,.,TGCGCCAGCAGGGAGGGGTTTAGGGTGAACACTGAAGCTTTCTTT,CASREGFRVNTEAFF
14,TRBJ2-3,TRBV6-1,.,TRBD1,TGTGCCAGCACCTGGACAGGGGAAGCAGATACGCAGTATTTT,CASTWTGEADTQYF
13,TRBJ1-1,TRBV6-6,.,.,TGTGCCAGCAGCTGGACACCGAACACTGAAGCTTTCTTT,CASSWTPNTEAFF
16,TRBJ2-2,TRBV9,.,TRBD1,TGTGCCAGCAGCCCGACAGGGAAGGCGAACACCGGGGAGCTGTTTTTT,CASSPTGKANTGELFF
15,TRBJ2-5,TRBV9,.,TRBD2,TGTGCCAGCAGCGTAGGAGCGGGAGTTGTGGAGACCCAGTACTTC,CASSVGAGVVETQYF
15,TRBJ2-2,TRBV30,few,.,TGTGCCGGGATGCGGGACAATGCTTTGGCCGGGGAGCTGTTTTTT,CAGMRDNALAGELFF
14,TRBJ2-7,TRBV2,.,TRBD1,TGTGCCAGCTCCCGAGACAGGGGAAAGTACGAGCAGTACTTC,CASSRDRGKYEQYF
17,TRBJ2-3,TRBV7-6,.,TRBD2,TGTGCCAGCAGCTTGGGACTAGCGGGACCGAGGACAGATACGCAGTATTTT,CASSLGLAGPRTDTQYF
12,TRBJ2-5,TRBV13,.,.,TGTGCCAGCAGAGAGAATCAAGAGACCCAGTACTTC,CASRENQETQYF
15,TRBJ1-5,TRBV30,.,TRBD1,TGTGCCTGGTCCAGGGGGCTATCTCCCAATCAGCCCCAGCATTTT,CAWSRGLSPNQPQHF
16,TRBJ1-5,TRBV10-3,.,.,TGTGCCATCAGTGAGTCACCCCCCCATAGCAATCAGCCCCAGCATTTT,CAISESPPHSNQPQHF
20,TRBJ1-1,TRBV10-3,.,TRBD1,TGTGCCATCAGTGAGCCGAGGGAAAGGACAGGAACTATCATGAACACTGAAGCTTTCTTT,CAISEPRERTGTIMNTEAFF
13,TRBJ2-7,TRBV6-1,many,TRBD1,TGTGCCAGCAGGACAGGGGGTTTAGTGGAGCAGTACTTC,CASRTGGLVEQYF
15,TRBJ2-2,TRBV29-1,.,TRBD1,TGCAGCGCCGAGGACAGGGGGCGTCGAACCGGGGAGCTGTTTTTT,CSAEDRGRRTGELFF
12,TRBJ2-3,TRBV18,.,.,TGTGCCAGCTCACAGGGGCCAGATACGCAGTATTTT,CASSQGPDTQYF
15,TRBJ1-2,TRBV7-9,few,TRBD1,TGTGCCAGCAGCTTACCAAGGACAGGGGGATATGGCTACACCTTC,CASSLPRTGGYGYTF